One sample yielded the 19 T cell receptor beta chains listed below, sequenced in a study of shared clonotypes between healthy human individuals (dated by TCRdb to 2018 to 2020). Libraries were prepared through the immunoSEQ multiplex PCR assay. This is the immuneACCESS table as TCRdb keeps it, with only in-frame sequences that have V and J called. A part of the clones is gone; compared with another copy, unresolved V genes explain less than half, and the rest is unexplained. The sample data list about 1 million clones, and more than 65% of these were observed just once. Around 1.4% of the sample lies in the top ten. The sequenced material came from memory CD4+ T cells sorted from blood. This specimen's cell subset or site label, interpreted: CD45RA-negative fraction. These TCRs come from a young man in good health.

The gene calls are TRBV30 and TRBJ1-2; weak D call: TRBD1 (6 bases). The germline gives CDR1 GTSNPN, CDR2 SVGIG (reference sequence). The ends were cut back, 1 base at V and 7 bases at J, with 13 bases in the middle. CDR3 length equals 13 residues. Here the CDR3 reads CAWSAQGSPGYTF. The DNA for the CDR3 is TGTGCCTGGAGTGCCCAGGGGTCTCCTGGCTACACCTTC. Looking up the rest from reference TRBV30 and TRBJ1-2 gives the full variable domain: SQTIHQWPATLVQPVGSPLSLECTVEGTSNPNLYWYRQAAGRGLQLLFYSVGIGQISSEVPQNLSASRPQDRQFILSSKKLLLSDSGFYLCAWSAQGSPGYTFGSGTRLTVV.

The V call is TRBV30, the J call TRBJ2-3; D call uncertain. CDR3 size: 12 residues. The germline V gene has CDR1 GTSNPN and CDR2 SVGIG (reference sequence). V was clipped by 0 bases and J by 5 bases, with 6 bases between them. The CDR3 nucleotides are TGTGCCTGGAGTGTACAGCTAGATACGCAGTATTTT. Amino acids: CAWSVQLDTQYF.

The CDR3 DNA sequence: TGCGCCAGCAGCCAAGATCCCGGGACAGGAGGAGCGGGACTCTACGAGCAGTACTTC. Encoded protein: CASSQDPGTGGAGLYEQYF. The chain couples TRBV4-3 to TRBJ2-7; possibly TRBD1 for D (8 bases). This CDR3 comprises 19 residues. V lost 0 bases to trimming and J lost 3 bases, with 24 bases between them. Germline-derived CDR1 and CDR2 are LGHNA and YSLEER.

For this clone: In the same sample, other DNA sequences code for this CDR3. The chain is built from TRBV10-3 and TRBJ2-3, with TRBD2 identical over 10 bases. The CDR3 is 13 amino acids. Germline CDR1 reads ENHRY; CDR2 reads SYGVKD. V lost 8 bases and J lost 4; bases outside the gene matches: 3. The CDR3 bases are TGTGCCATCGGGAGCGGGAGGGCAGATACGCAGTATTTT. Translated, it gives CAIGSGRADTQYF.

This rearrangement joins TRBV7-3 to TRBJ1-1, with a weak D call TRBD1 (5 bases). The V end lost 1 base, the J end lost 2 bases, and 11 bases lay between the germline ends. CDR1 is SGHTA and CDR2 is FQGTGA in the germline V gene. This CDR3 spans 15 amino acids. The DNA of the CDR3 is TGTGCCAGCAGCTTAATGGCAGGGCATAACACTGAAGCTTTCTTT. Amino acid sequence: CASSLMAGHNTEAFF. Complete variable domain (other parts from reference TRBV7-3 and TRBJ1-1): GAGVSQTPSNKVTEKGKYVELRCDPISGHTALYWYRQSLGQGPEFLIYFQGTGAADDSGLPNDRFFAVRPEGSVSTLKIQRTERGDSAVYLCASSLMAGHNTEAFFGQGTRLTVV.

Turning to this clone: This sample includes further DNA sequences coding for the same CDR3. J is TRBJ2-2 and V is TRBV9; 7 nucleotides agree with TRBD2. Germline V CDR1 and CDR2: SGDLS, YYNGEE. The trim removed 1 base at V and 4 bases at J, leaving 4 bases unmatched. This CDR3 has 15 amino acids. DNA for the CDR3: TGTGCCAGCAGCGTACGGGGGGAAGGCACCGGGGAGCTGTTTTTT. This sequence encodes CASSVRGEGTGELFF.

This clone occurred once. The rearrangement links TRBV2 to TRBJ2-1, with no clear D. Looked up from germline, CDR1 is SNHLY and CDR2 is FYNNEI. The CDR3 consists of 15 residues. Trimming left V 3 bases short and J 0 bases short, with 9 bases between. The CDR3 region is CASSDRWGSYNEQFF. The DNA for the CDR3 is TGTGCCAGCAGTGACAGGTGGGGCTCCTACAATGAGCAGTTCTTC.

The rearrangement joins TRBV30 to TRBJ2-7, with TRBD1 matching 10 bases. This CDR3 has 16 residues. Germline lookup yields CDR1 GTSNPN and CDR2 SVGIG (reference sequence). J gave up 5 bases and V 0 bases, and 10 bases lay outside the gene matches. The CDR3 loop is CAWSVDPTGGGHEQYF. The CDR3 nucleotides read TGTGCCTGGAGTGTAGATCCGACAGGGGGCGGACACGAGCAGTACTTC.

This chain links TRBV9 with TRBJ1-6; D gene ambiguous. Trimming took off 0 bases at V and 8 bases at J, with 6 bases between the two ends. This CDR3 comprises 13 residues. Germline V gene lookup returns CDR1 SGDLS and CDR2 YYNGEE. The CDR3: CASSVESYSPLHF. CDR3 bases: TGTGCCAGCAGCGTAGAGTCATATTCACCCCTCCACTTT.

V gene TRBV28 combines with J gene TRBJ2-3; D remains unclear. Per germline, CDR1 MDHEN and CDR2 SYDVKM. The CDR3 is made up of 12 amino acids. V gave up 5 bases and J gave up 7 bases, with 10 bases separating them. The chain's CDR3 is CASSEMANTQYF. As DNA, the CDR3 is TGTGCCAGCAGTGAAATGGCGAATACGCAGTATTTT.

In regard to this clone: A read error likely explains this, since a far larger clone differs by one base. The DNA for the CDR3 is TGTGCCAGCAGCTTAGCGCGAAGCTACGAGCAGTACTTC. Translation gives CASSLARSYEQYF. The J gene is TRBJ2-7, the V gene TRBV11-2; D is unresolved. The germline gives CDR1 SGHAT, CDR2 FQNNGV. V was pared by 1 base and J by 3 bases, with 7 bases between. This CDR3 has 13 residues.

V and J are TRBV9 and TRBJ2-7; the match to TRBD2 covers 7 bases. The V gene end was trimmed by 2 bases and the J gene end by 3 bases; junction bases not matched to a gene: 8. Germline values: CDR1 SGDLS, CDR2 YYNGEE. The length of the CDR3 is 15 residues. DNA of the CDR3: TGTGCCAGCAGCGTGGGAGGGAGTGGGGTCTACGAGCAGTACTTC. This sequence encodes CASSVGGSGVYEQYF.

The CDR3 loop reads CASSSLRDLGSYGYTF. In DNA, the CDR3 is TGTGCCAGCAGCTCGCTCCGGGACCTGGGGAGCTATGGCTACACCTTC. V and J are TRBV11-2 and TRBJ1-2; perhaps TRBD1 as D (5 bases). The CDR3 totals 16 residues. In germline, CDR1 is SGHAT, CDR2 FQNNGV. The germline V and J ends were trimmed by 4 bases and 4 bases, with 19 bases remaining between them. Variable domain in full (rest from reference TRBV11-2 and TRBJ1-2): EAGVAQSPRYKIIEKRQSVAFWCNPISGHATLYWYQQILGQGPKLLIQFQNNGVVDDSQLPKDRFSAERLKGVDSTLKIQPAKLEDSAVYLCASSSLRDLGSYGYTFGSGTRLTVV.

This chain connects TRBV5-1 to TRBJ2-1, with 15 bases lining up with TRBD2. V lost 0 bases and J lost 0; bases outside the gene matches: 10. This CDR3 region has 21 residues. Germline V lookup: CDR1 SGHRS, CDR2 YFSETQ. CDR3 nucleotides: TGCGCCAGCAGCTTGGAAGGGACTAGCGGGAGGACTCATAGCTCCTACAATGAGCAGTTCTTC. The encoded protein is CASSLEGTSGRTHSSYNEQFF.

The V and J genes are TRBV30 and TRBJ1-6; no clear D gene. The germline V gene has CDR1 GTSNPN and CDR2 SVGIG (reference sequence). The germline V and J ends were trimmed by 7 bases and 0 bases, with 13 bases remaining between them. The CDR3 loop spans 15 amino acids. CDR3 region: CALRVFSSYNSPLHF. In DNA form, the CDR3 reads TGTGCCTTGAGGGTCTTCAGCTCCTATAATTCACCCCTCCACTTT.

The V gene is TRBV7-2, the J gene TRBJ2-7; TRBD2 matches 11 bases. V trimming: 5 bases; J trimming: 3 bases; junction bases outside the gene matches: 6. The CDR3 runs 15 residues. Germline CDR1 reads SGHTA; CDR2 reads FQGNSA. The CDR3 DNA is TGTGCCAGCAGCCCGATGGGGACTAGCGGCTACGAGCAGTACTTC. It is translated as CASSPMGTSGYEQYF.

The chain employs TRBV25-1 and TRBJ1-3, with a possible D match to TRBD1 (6 bases). The CDR3 length is 17 residues. CDR1 and CDR2 from the germline V gene are MGHDK and SYGVNS. The germline V and J ends were trimmed by 2 bases and 4 bases, with 18 bases remaining between them. CDR3 DNA: TGTGCCAGCAGTGAAAGGGACACTAAAGTCTCCGGAAACACCATATATTTT. Protein product: CASSERDTKVSGNTIYF.

The chain links TRBV7-9 to TRBJ2-3, with 9 nucleotides matching TRBD2. Germline values: CDR1 SEHNR, CDR2 FQNEAQ (reference sequence). The CDR3 is 16 residues long. V was clipped by 3 bases and J by 2 bases; unmatched bases: 6. Here the CDR3 DNA reads TGTGCCAGCAGCTTGGGGTTAGCGGGGGACACAGATACGCAGTATTTT. It is translated as CASSLGLAGDTDTQYF. The variable domain in full, completed from reference TRBV7-9 and TRBJ2-3, reads DTGVSQNPRHKITKRGQNVTFRCDPISEHNRLYWYRQTLGQGPEFLTYFQNEAQLEKSRLLSDRFSAERPKGSFSTLEIQRTEQGDSAMYLCASSLGLAGDTDTQYFGPGTRLTVL.

The J gene is TRBJ2-5, the V gene TRBV28, with D possibly being TRBD1 or TRBD2 (5 bases each). V lost 3 bases and J lost 5, with 16 bases in between. Looked up from germline, CDR1 is MDHEN and CDR2 is SYDVKM. This CDR3 spans 15 amino acids. CDR3 residues: CASSFTGRPRETQYF. DNA for the CDR3: TGTGCCAGCAGTTTTACGGGACGCCCCCGGGAGACCCAGTACTTC.